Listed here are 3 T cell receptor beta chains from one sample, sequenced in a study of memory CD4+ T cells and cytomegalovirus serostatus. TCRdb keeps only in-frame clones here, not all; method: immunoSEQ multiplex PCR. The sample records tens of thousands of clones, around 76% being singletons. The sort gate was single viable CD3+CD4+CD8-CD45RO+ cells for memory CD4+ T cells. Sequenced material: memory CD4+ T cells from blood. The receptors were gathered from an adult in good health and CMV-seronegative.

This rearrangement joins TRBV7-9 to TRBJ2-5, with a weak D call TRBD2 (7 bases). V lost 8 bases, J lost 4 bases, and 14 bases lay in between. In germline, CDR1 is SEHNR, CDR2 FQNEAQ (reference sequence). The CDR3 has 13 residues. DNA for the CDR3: TGTGCCAGCCTAATCGCGGGGGCAGAGACCCAGTACTTC. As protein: CASLIAGAETQYF.

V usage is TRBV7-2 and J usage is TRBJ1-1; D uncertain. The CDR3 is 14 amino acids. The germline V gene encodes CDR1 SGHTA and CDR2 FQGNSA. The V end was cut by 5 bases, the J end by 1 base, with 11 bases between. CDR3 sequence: CASSRFKGNTEAFF. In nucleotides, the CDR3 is TGTGCCAGCAGCCGTTTTAAGGGGAACACTGAAGCTTTCTTT.

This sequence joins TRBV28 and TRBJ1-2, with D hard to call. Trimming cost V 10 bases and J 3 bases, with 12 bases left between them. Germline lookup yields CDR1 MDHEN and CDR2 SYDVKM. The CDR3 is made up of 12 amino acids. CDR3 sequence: CAILHRDYGYTF. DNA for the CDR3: TGTGCCATCTTACACCGGGACTATGGCTACACCTTC.